This TCR beta chain was identified in a study of post-analysis software for immune sequencing data. Study observations and caveats: Four or five TRBV segments, including TRBV5-6, TRBV5-1 and TRBV20-1, were more frequent in patients than controls.

As concerns this clonotype: The antigen is not known.

TCR beta cDNA libraries included unique molecular identifiers. TCRdb reprocessed the PCR reads with MiXCR, giving one entry per CDR3 protein. The data contain hundreds of thousands of distinct CDR3 sequences, 30% of them singletons. The CDR3 is made up of 14 amino acids. Germline loops: CDR1 DFQATT, CDR2 SNEGSKA (reference sequence). V lost 5 bases to trimming and J lost 6 bases; unmatched junction nucleotides: 8. The source of this sequence is a girl aged 10-17 years with multiple sclerosis. The chain is built from TRBV20-1 and TRBJ2-1; 9 positions match TRBD2. The sample comprised blood. CDR3: CSAVLGLAGNEQFF. CDR3 nucleotide sequence: TGCAGTGCTGTCTTGGGACTAGCAGGCAATGAGCAGTTCTTC.